Below are 26 T cell receptor beta chains sequenced from a single sample in a study of T cell responses to AZD1222 COVID-19 vaccine. Profiled with immunoSEQ multiplex PCR; TCRdb holds only in-frame clones, not every one. The sample has 85,000 to 100,000 clones; about 92% are singletons. The source material was peripheral blood, sampled on day 0 of AZD1222 vaccination. The receptors come from an adult in good health.

The chain has TRBV7-2 and TRBJ2-5; D not resolved. The length of the CDR3 is 14 residues. CDR1 SGHTA and CDR2 FQGNSA come from the germline V gene. The ends were cut back, 3 bases at V and 2 bases at J, with 10 bases in the middle. CDR3 in DNA: TGTGCCAGCAGCTTTTCCCCAGGTCAAGAGACCCAGTACTTC. The encoded protein is CASSFSPGQETQYF. Full variable domain (rest looked up from reference TRBV7-2 and TRBJ2-5): GAGVSQSPSNKVTEKGKDVELRCDPISGHTALYWYRQSLGQGLEFLIYFQGNSAPDKSGLPSDRFSAERTGGSVSTLTIQRTQQEDSAVYLCASSFSPGQETQYFGPGTRLLVL.

This chain connects TRBV20-1 to TRBJ2-1, with TRBD2 as a possible D gene (6 bases). The V gene lost 3 bases and the J gene lost 8 bases, with 14 bases spanning the gap. The V gene's germline CDR1 is DFQATT and CDR2 SNEGSKA (reference sequence). This CDR3 has 13 amino acids. This chain's CDR3 is CSASGRGSYEQFF. The DNA of the CDR3 is TGCAGTGCTAGTGGACGGGGGAGCTATGAGCAGTTCTTC.

This rearrangement joins TRBV4-1 to TRBJ1-5; D is undetermined. This CDR3 is built from 16 residues. V gave up 1 base and J gave up 6 bases, with 16 bases separating them. CDR1 and CDR2 from the germline V gene are MGHRA and YSYEKL. CDR3 sequence: CASSQVGSSVGQPQHF. Here the CDR3 DNA reads TGCGCCAGCAGCCAAGTTGGCAGTTCAGTAGGTCAGCCCCAGCATTTT.

This chain uses TRBV16 with TRBJ1-1; D ambiguous. The V gene lost 1 base and the J gene lost 11 bases, with 11 bases spanning the gap. The CDR3 spans 12 residues. CDR1 KGHSY and CDR2 FQNENV come from the germline V gene. Here the CDR3 DNA reads TGTGCCAGCAGCCAATTCTCGGTTTCCGCTTTCTTT. Translation gives CASSQFSVSAFF.

The count of this clone is one. The chain joins TRBV6-6 to TRBJ1-2, with 7 bases lining up with TRBD1. Losses at the gene ends were 0 bases for V and 4 bases for J; bases not matched to a gene: 2. This CDR3 is 14 amino acids long. Looked up from germline, CDR1 is MNHNY and CDR2 is SVGAGI (reference sequence). The CDR3 spells CASSYSTGAYGYTF. The CDR3 DNA is TGTGCCAGCAGTTACTCCACAGGGGCCTATGGCTACACCTTC.

The genes are TRBV10-3 and TRBJ2-3, with 8 bases fitting TRBD2. The CDR3 length is 15 residues. Trimming cost V 3 bases and J 1 base; bases outside gene matches: 3. Germline loops: CDR1 ENHRY, CDR2 SYGVKD. The CDR3 DNA sequence: TGTGCCATCAGTGAAGCGGGAGTAGGCACAGATACGCAGTATTTT. As protein: CAISEAGVGTDTQYF.

The V and J genes are TRBV4-1 and TRBJ1-4, with D perhaps matching TRBD1 (5 bases). Germline CDR1 and CDR2: MGHRA and YSYEKL. Trimming left V 4 bases short and J 4 bases short, with 16 bases between. The CDR3 is 16 residues long. This CDR3 reads CASSLLLGGHNEKLFF. The CDR3, as DNA: TGCGCCAGCAGCCTATTATTAGGCGGACATAATGAAAAACTGTTTTTT.

J is TRBJ1-1 and V is TRBV3-1 (or the pseudogene TRBV3-2); D is uncertain. The CDR3 length is 14 residues. CDR1 and CDR2 from the germline V gene are LGHDT and YNNKEL (reference sequence). V was pared by 5 bases and J by 6 bases, with 16 bases between. CDR3 DNA: TGTGCCAGCAGCAACACGTTTAAGGGCGCTGAAGCTTTCTTT. Protein product: CASSNTFKGAEAFF.

The CDR3 DNA follows: TGTGCCAGCAGCCCGGGGCGGGTCTCTGAAGCTTTCTTT. Translated, it gives CASSPGRVSEAFF. V is TRBV3-1 (or the pseudogene TRBV3-2) and J is TRBJ1-1; maybe TRBD1 (5 bases). The CDR3 loop spans 13 amino acids. Germline CDR1 LGHDT, CDR2 YNNKEL (reference sequence). The ends were cut back, 4 bases at V and 6 bases at J, with 12 bases in the middle.

The chain combines TRBV6-2 or TRBV6-3 with TRBJ2-3; 8 positions agree with TRBD2. Germline V gene sequence: CDR1 MNHEY, CDR2 SVGEGT. The CDR3 loop spans 15 amino acids. V lost 5 bases and J lost 4; bases outside the gene matches: 8. The CDR3 sequence: CASSPPGLVPDTQYF. The CDR3, as DNA: TGTGCCAGCAGTCCCCCGGGACTAGTCCCAGATACGCAGTATTTT.

This clone was found once. The chain couples TRBV6-5 to TRBJ1-2, with TRBD1 matching 7 bases. The CDR3 extends over 13 amino acids. Trimming cost V 6 bases and J 2 bases; bases outside gene matches: 3. CDR1 MNHEY and CDR2 SVGAGI come from the germline V gene. The CDR3 is CASRTQGNYGYTF. The CDR3 DNA sequence: TGTGCCAGCAGAACACAGGGGAACTATGGCTACACCTTC.

This clone appeared a single time. This CDR3 reads CASSLKVLDTQYF. The CDR3 DNA reads TGTGCCAGCAGCTTAAAGGTTCTGGATACGCAGTATTTT. The rearrangement uses TRBV7-3 and TRBJ2-3, with unresolved D. This CDR3 spans 13 amino acids. CDR1 and CDR2 from the germline V gene are SGHTA and FQGTGA. The ends were cut back, 1 base at V and 6 bases at J, with 8 bases in the middle.

The chain carries TRBV7-2 and TRBJ2-7; 9 nucleotides match TRBD1. The length of the CDR3 is 15 residues. Germline V gives CDR1 SGHTA, CDR2 FQGNSA. V trimming: 1 base; J trimming: 1 base; junction bases outside the gene matches: 2. CDR3 region: CASSLDGTGSYEQYF. CDR3 nucleotides: TGTGCCAGCAGCTTAGATGGGACAGGGTCCTACGAGCAGTACTTC. Based on the CDR3 plus reference TRBV7-2 and TRBJ2-7, the full variable domain is GAGVSQSPSNKVTEKGKDVELRCDPISGHTALYWYRQSLGQGLEFLIYFQGNSAPDKSGLPSDRFSAERTGGSVSTLTIQRTQQEDSAVYLCASSLDGTGSYEQYFGPGTRLTVT.

V gene TRBV18 combines with J gene TRBJ1-2; tentative D call: TRBD1 (6 bases). The germline V and J ends were trimmed by 2 bases and 0 bases, with 16 bases remaining between them. The length of the CDR3 is 17 residues. CDR1 is KGHSH and CDR2 is LQKENI in the germline V gene. The CDR3 reads CASSPGIQGAANYGYTF. The CDR3 nucleotides read TGTGCCAGCTCACCAGGAATACAGGGAGCGGCTAACTATGGCTACACCTTC.

This clone has a single count. DNA for the CDR3: TGTGCCAGCGGCAGTCACTACGAGCAGTACTTC. Amino acids: CASGSHYEQYF. The genes are TRBV7-8 and TRBJ2-7, with no clear D. Germline CDR1 is SGHVS and CDR2 is FQNEAQ. Trimming stripped 8 bases from V and 3 bases from J, with 8 bases between. The CDR3 is made up of 11 amino acids.

This chain connects TRBV7-2 to TRBJ2-7, with 10 bases lining up with TRBD2. The V segment lost 1 base and the J segment 3 bases; nucleotides outside the gene matches: 6. Germline V gene lookup returns CDR1 SGHTA and CDR2 FQGNSA. The CDR3 extends over 16 amino acids. CDR3 nucleotide sequence: TGTGCCAGCAGCTTAGTGGCTAGCGGGAGTGGCTACGAGCAGTACTTC. Translating it yields CASSLVASGSGYEQYF.

CDR3 protein: CASSVEGGVNIQYF. The DNA for the CDR3 is TGTGCCAGCAGCGTAGAGGGGGGTGTTAACATTCAGTACTTC. V and J are TRBV5-6 and TRBJ2-4; either TRBD1 or TRBD2 may fit D (6 bases each). Germline V lookup: CDR1 SGHDT, CDR2 YYEEEE. The CDR3 extends over 14 amino acids. V lost 4 bases to trimming and J lost 7 bases, with 15 bases between them.

The rearrangement uses TRBV9 and TRBJ1-6, with D possibly being TRBD1 (5 bases). Germline V lookup: CDR1 SGDLS, CDR2 YYNGEE. The ends were cut back, 4 bases at V and 8 bases at J, with 25 bases in the middle. The CDR3 runs 18 residues. CDR3 region: CASSSLGGTPGGDSPLHF. DNA of the CDR3: TGTGCCAGCAGCTCCCTCGGAGGGACTCCAGGTGGGGATTCACCCCTCCACTTT.

The rearrangement uses TRBV28 and TRBJ1-5; no definite D call. Germline CDR1 reads MDHEN; CDR2 reads SYDVKM. The CDR3 has 15 residues. Deletions cut 3 bases from V and 4 bases from J, with 13 bases between. The chain's CDR3 is CASSFLPKANQPQHF. CDR3 bases: TGTGCCAGCAGTTTCTTGCCGAAAGCAAATCAGCCCCAGCATTTT.

The chain links TRBV7-8 to TRBJ1-5; no firm D call. Germline-derived CDR1 and CDR2 are SGHVS and FQNEAQ. This CDR3 is 14 amino acids long. V was cut by 7 bases and J by 0 bases, with 10 bases left in between. DNA for the CDR3: TGTGCCAGCAAACTGGGCAGTAGCAATCAGCCCCAGCATTTT. Its protein is CASKLGSSNQPQHF.

This clone was detected only a few times. This chain uses TRBV2 with TRBJ1-2; D is perhaps TRBD1 (5 bases). Trimming cost V 6 bases and J 6 bases, with 11 bases left between them. Germline V gives CDR1 SNHLY, CDR2 FYNNEI. There are 12 residues in the CDR3. The CDR3: CASSGTADGYTF. The CDR3 DNA reads TGTGCCAGCAGCGGGACGGCGGATGGCTACACCTTC.

V gene TRBV19 combines with J gene TRBJ1-5; tentative D call: TRBD1 (5 bases). With 2 bases removed from V and 5 bases from J, the gap between germline ends came to 7 bases. Germline loops: CDR1 LNHDA, CDR2 SQIVND (reference sequence). The CDR3 runs 13 residues. CDR3 nucleotides: TGTGCCAGTAGTATAAAGGGGTATCAGCCCCAGCATTTT. Amino acid sequence: CASSIKGYQPQHF.

The rearrangement uses TRBV6-1 and TRBJ2-7; TRBD2 matches 7 bases. The CDR3 length is 15 residues. Per germline, CDR1 MNHNS and CDR2 SASEGT. V trimming: 3 bases; J trimming: 7 bases; junction bases outside the gene matches: 12. In DNA form, the CDR3 reads TGTGCCAGCAGTGAGCCGGGTCTAGCGGTGGGGGAGCAGTACTTC. Translated, it gives CASSEPGLAVGEQYF.

The rearrangement links TRBV7-3 to TRBJ2-2; D remains ambiguous. V shed 3 bases and J shed 1 base, with 6 bases lying between them. The CDR3 is made up of 14 amino acids. Germline values: CDR1 SGHTA, CDR2 FQGTGA. Written as DNA, the CDR3 is TGTGCCAGCAGCTTGTTTATGAACACCGGGGAGCTGTTTTTT. It yields the protein CASSLFMNTGELFF.

This chain joins TRBV18 and TRBJ1-2, with D perhaps matching TRBD1 (5 bases). Germline V gene data show CDR1 as KGHSH and CDR2 as LQKENI. V was shortened by 6 bases and J by 2 bases, with 13 bases between the two germline ends. The CDR3 totals 14 residues. CDR3 in DNA: TGTGCCAGCTCTACACAGACAGAAAACTATGGCTACACCTTC. Translation: CASSTQTENYGYTF.

The chain uses TRBV27 and TRBJ2-2; D call uncertain. Germline CDR1 and CDR2: MNHEY and SMNVEV (reference sequence). This CDR3 has 13 residues. Trimming removed 0 bases from V and 5 bases from J, with 4 bases in between. CDR3 sequence: CASSLSWTGELFF. The CDR3 bases are TGTGCCAGCAGTTTATCTTGGACCGGGGAGCTGTTTTTT.